The clone carrying this TCR beta chain has only a few counts. Clones were sequenced by immunoSEQ multiplex PCR, and TCRdb holds only the in-frame ones, with some missing. This sample carries about 160,000 clones, more than 65% of them seen once, and the ten largest clones take about 6%. The entry originates in a study of blood T cell repertoires in COVID-19. In the study overall: The origin of the acute and convalescent COVID-19 samples was the United States, Italy and Spain.

Participants were aged 18 to 89 years, lived in under 25 US areas, and enrolled virtually. The sample was PBMCs or T cells enriched from blood (not recorded which). This TCR was recovered from a woman in her thirties or forties with acute COVID-19.

CDR3 sequence: CASSLPAGAGGNTGELFF. CDR3 DNA: TGCGCCAGCAGTCTTCCAGCGGGGGCGGGAGGGAACACCGGGGAGCTGTTTTTT. The V gene is TRBV4-1, the J gene TRBJ2-2, with TRBD2 identical over 8 bases. This CDR3 contains 18 residues. Germline CDR1 and CDR2: MGHRA and YSYEKL. V trimming: 6 bases; J trimming: 1 base; junction bases outside the gene matches: 13.